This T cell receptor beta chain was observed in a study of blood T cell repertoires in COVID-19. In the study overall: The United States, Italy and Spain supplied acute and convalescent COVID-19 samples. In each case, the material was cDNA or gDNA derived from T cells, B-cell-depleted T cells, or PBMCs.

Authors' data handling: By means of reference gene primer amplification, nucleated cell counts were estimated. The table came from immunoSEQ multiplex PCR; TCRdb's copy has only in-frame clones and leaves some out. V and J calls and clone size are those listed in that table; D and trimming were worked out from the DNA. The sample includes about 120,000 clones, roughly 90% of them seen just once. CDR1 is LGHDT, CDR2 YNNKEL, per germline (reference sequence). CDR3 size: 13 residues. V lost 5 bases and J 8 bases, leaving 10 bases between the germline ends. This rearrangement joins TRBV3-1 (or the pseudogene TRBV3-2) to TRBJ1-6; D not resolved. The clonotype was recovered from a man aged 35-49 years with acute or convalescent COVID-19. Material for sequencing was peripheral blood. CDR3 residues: CASSVQEDSPLHF. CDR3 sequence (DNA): TGTGCCAGCAGCGTCCAGGAAGATTCACCCCTCCACTTT.